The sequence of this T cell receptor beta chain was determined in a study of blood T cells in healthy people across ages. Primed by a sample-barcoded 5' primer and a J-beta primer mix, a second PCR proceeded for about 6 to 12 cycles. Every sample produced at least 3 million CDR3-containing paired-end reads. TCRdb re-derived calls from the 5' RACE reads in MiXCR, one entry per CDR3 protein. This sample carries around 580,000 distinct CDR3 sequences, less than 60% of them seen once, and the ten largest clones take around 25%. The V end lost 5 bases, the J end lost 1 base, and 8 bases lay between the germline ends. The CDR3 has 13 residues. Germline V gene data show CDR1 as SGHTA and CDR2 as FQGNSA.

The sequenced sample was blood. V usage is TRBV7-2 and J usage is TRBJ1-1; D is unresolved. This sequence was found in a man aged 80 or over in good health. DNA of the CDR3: TGTGCCAGCAGCGTCCGCGGGAACACTGAAGCTTTCTTT. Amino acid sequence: CASSVRGNTEAFF.